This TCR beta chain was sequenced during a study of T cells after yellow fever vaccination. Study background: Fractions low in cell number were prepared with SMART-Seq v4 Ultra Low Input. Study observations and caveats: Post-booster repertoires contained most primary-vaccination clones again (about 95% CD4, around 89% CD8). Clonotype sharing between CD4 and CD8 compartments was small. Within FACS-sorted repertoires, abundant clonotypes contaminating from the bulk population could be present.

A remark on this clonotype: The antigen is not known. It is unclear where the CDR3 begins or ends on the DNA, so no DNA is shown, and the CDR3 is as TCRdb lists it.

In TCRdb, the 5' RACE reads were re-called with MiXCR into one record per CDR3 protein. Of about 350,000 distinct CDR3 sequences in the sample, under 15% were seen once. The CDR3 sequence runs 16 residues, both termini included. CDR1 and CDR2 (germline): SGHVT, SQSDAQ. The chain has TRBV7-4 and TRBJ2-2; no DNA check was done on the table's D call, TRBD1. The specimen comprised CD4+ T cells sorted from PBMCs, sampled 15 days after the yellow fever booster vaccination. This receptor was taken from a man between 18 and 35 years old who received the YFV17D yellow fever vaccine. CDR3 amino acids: CASRPGSGLPPGSCFF.